This is a list of T cell receptor beta chains from one sample in a study of blood T cell repertoires in COVID-19. Libraries were prepared by immunoSEQ multiplex PCR; TCRdb keeps only in-frame clonotypes and omits some of them. The sample contains about 410,000 clones, approximately 90% of which appear only once. Material: peripheral blood. The receptors were sampled from a woman younger than 45 with active or convalescent COVID-19. Both conserved end residues are part of each CDR3. Each record gives: clone size, J gene, D gene, V gene, CDR3 DNA, CDR3 protein. The D gene is left open where the match is weak. Not all rows give a size; the values are once, few, many and, for expanded clones, a class.

NA,TRBJ2-7,NA,TRBV6-6,TGTGCCAGCCGGGAAAGGGGGGGCTACGAGCAGTACTTC,CASRERGGYEQYF
NA,TRBJ2-1,TRBD1,TRBV3-1/TRBV3-2,TGTGCCAGCAGCCAAGTGGGTGGACAGGGTCACAATGAGCAGTTCTTC,CASSQVGGQGHNEQFF
NA,TRBJ2-2,NA,TRBV19,TGTGCCAGTAAAGTAACAGGGCAAACGCACACCGGGGAGCTGTTTTTT,CASKVTGQTHTGELFF
NA,TRBJ1-1,NA,TRBV3-1/TRBV3-2,TGTGCCAGCAGCCGGGCCCTGAACACTGAAGCTTTCTTT,CASSRALNTEAFF
NA,TRBJ2-5,TRBD2,TRBV3-1/TRBV3-2,TGTGCCAGCAGCCAAGAGACTAGCGGGGGCCAAGAGACCCAGTACTTC,CASSQETSGGQETQYF
many,TRBJ2-7,TRBD2,TRBV2,TGTGCCAGCACCGAGCGGGGGGCTACCTACGAGCAGTACTTC,CASTERGATYEQYF
NA,TRBJ2-2,NA,TRBV5-1,TGCGCCAGCAGCTTGTCGAGAGCCGACACCGGGGAGCTGTTTTTT,CASSLSRADTGELFF
NA,TRBJ2-3,NA,TRBV7-2,TGTGCCAGCAGCTTAGTGGCGGGATCAGATACGCAGTATTTT,CASSLVAGSDTQYF
once,TRBJ2-1,NA,TRBV7-7,TGTGCCAGCAGCCCCATGACAGGTGGATCCTACAATGAGCAGTTCTTC,CASSPMTGGSYNEQFF
NA,TRBJ2-1,NA,TRBV5-5,TGTGCCAGCAGCCTTACCCTGGTTAGCAATGAGCAGTTCTTC,CASSLTLVSNEQFF
NA,TRBJ2-4,NA,TRBV6-2/TRBV6-3,TGTGCCAGCAGTTACGAGGCGATAGCCAAAAACATTCAGTACTTC,CASSYEAIAKNIQYF
NA,TRBJ1-2,NA,TRBV2,TGTGCCAGCAGTGTACAGGGTTACTATGGCTACACCTTC,CASSVQGYYGYTF
NA,TRBJ2-2,TRBD1,TRBV4-2,TGTGCCAGCAGCCAAGATCTCAACAGGGGAAACACCGGGGAGCTGTTTTTT,CASSQDLNRGNTGELFF
NA,TRBJ2-5,NA,TRBV7-9,TGTGCCAGCAGCTTAGGGGCTACGGAGACCCAGTACTTC,CASSLGATETQYF
NA,TRBJ2-1,NA,TRBV3-1/TRBV3-2,TGTGCCAGCAGCCAAAATTCTCCCTACAATGAGCAGTTCTTC,CASSQNSPYNEQFF
NA,TRBJ2-1,TRBD1,TRBV18,TGTGCCAGCTCACCACCGGGAGGGACAGGGTCACATGAGCAGTTCTTC,CASSPPGGTGSHEQFF
NA,TRBJ1-2,NA,TRBV3-1/TRBV3-2,TGTGCCAGCAGCCAGAGGGGGGGCTATGGCTACACCTTC,CASSQRGGYGYTF
NA,TRBJ2-7,NA,TRBV19,TGTGCCAGTAGTTTCGGGATCGCTAACTACGGGCAGTACTTC,CASSFGIANYGQYF
few,TRBJ1-2,TRBD1,TRBV11-2,TGTGCCAGCAGCTTAGACCAGGGGGCGCGGATAGGTGGCTACACCTTC,CASSLDQGARIGGYTF
many,TRBJ2-7,NA,TRBV29-1,TGCAGCGTCTCTAGGGGTAGTGGCGAGCAGTACTTC,CSVSRGSGEQYF
NA,TRBJ2-5,NA,TRBV3-1/TRBV3-2,TGTGCCAGCAGTCTCGGGTTTGAAGGCGAGACCCAGTACTTC,CASSLGFEGETQYF
NA,TRBJ1-1,TRBD1,TRBV18,TGTGCCAGCTCACTAAACGGACAGGGGGCGAGTCGCACTGAAGCTTTCTTT,CASSLNGQGASRTEAFF
NA,TRBJ2-7,NA,TRBV2,TGTGCCAGCAGTGATTCCCCCGCAGGGATGGCCTACGAGCAGTACTTC,CASSDSPAGMAYEQYF
few,TRBJ2-7,NA,TRBV7-9,TGTGCCAGCAGCTCCCAGGGGATTCCCTACGAGCAGTACTTC,CASSSQGIPYEQYF
NA,TRBJ1-3,TRBD1,TRBV12-5,TGTGCTAGTGGTTTGCCCACCTCGTTTTTCGGGACAGGGGCGCCCGGAAACACCATATATTTT,CASGLPTSFFGTGAPGNTIYF
NA,TRBJ1-1,NA,TRBV5-1,TGCGCCAGCAGCTTAGGTGGAGGAGACATGATGAACACTGAAGCTTTCTTT,CASSLGGGDMMNTEAFF
once,TRBJ1-5,TRBD1,TRBV5-1,TGCGCCAGCAGCCCGGGGACAGGGGGATCGGGTCAGCCCCAGCATTTT,CASSPGTGGSGQPQHF
once,TRBJ1-2,NA,TRBV19,TGTGCCAGTAGTATAGGGACGGGGAACTATGGCTACACCTTC,CASSIGTGNYGYTF
NA,TRBJ2-7,NA,TRBV7-9,TGTGCCAGCATGGGGACACCGAGGGCCGAGCAGTACTTC,CASMGTPRAEQYF
NA,TRBJ2-7,TRBD2,TRBV2,TGTGCCAGCAGTGGAGCCCCGGGACTAGCGGCCATGAGCTCCTACGAGCAGTACTTC,CASSGAPGLAAMSSYEQYF
once,TRBJ2-4,TRBD2,TRBV19,TGTGCCAGTAGTATAGACCCTAGCGGGAGTAACATTCAGTACTTC,CASSIDPSGSNIQYF
NA,TRBJ2-7,NA,TRBV12-3/TRBV12-4,TGTGCCAGCAGCTCCGGGACTCTCCAGTACTTC,CASSSGTLQYF
NA,TRBJ2-7,TRBD1,TRBV30,TGTGCCTGGAGTTGGGACAGCTCCTACGAGCAGTACTTC,CAWSWDSSYEQYF
NA,TRBJ2-7,NA,TRBV7-9,TGTGCCAGCAGCCCCGGGACAATCGTCTACGAGCAGTACTTC,CASSPGTIVYEQYF
NA,TRBJ2-1,NA,TRBV28,TGTGCCAGCAGTCAAGTGGGGGGGACACCCTACAATGAGCAGTTCTTC,CASSQVGGTPYNEQFF
NA,TRBJ1-2,NA,TRBV2,TGTGCCAGCATCGTGGAAGAGGCGGTCGGCGGGGGCTACACCTTC,CASIVEEAVGGGYTF
NA,TRBJ2-1,NA,TRBV6-1,TGTGCCAGCAGTGAATGGGGGGTATCGTCTTACAATGAGCAGTTCTTC,CASSEWGVSSYNEQFF
few,TRBJ2-1,NA,TRBV3-1/TRBV3-2,TGTGCCAGCAGCCAAGAAGCCACAGGGATTGGTGAGCAGTTCTTC,CASSQEATGIGEQFF
NA,TRBJ2-5,TRBD2,TRBV27,TGTGCCAGCAGCCCGACTAGCGGGGGGGATAGGGAGACCCAGTACTTC,CASSPTSGGDRETQYF
NA,TRBJ2-1,TRBD2,TRBV12-3/TRBV12-4,TGTGCCAGCAGTTTAGCGCGGGGGTCTGAGCAGTTCTTC,CASSLARGSEQFF
NA,TRBJ1-2,NA,TRBV18,TGTGCCAGCTCACCACCGGTTAGAATAGCTAACTATGGCTACACCTTC,CASSPPVRIANYGYTF
NA,TRBJ1-3,NA,TRBV18,TGTGCCAGCTCCATTGTGACGGGTAGCTCTGGAAACACCATATATTTT,CASSIVTGSSGNTIYF
NA,TRBJ1-2,NA,TRBV19,TGTGCCAGTAGTGTTTCTGAGGTAAACTATGGCTACACCTTC,CASSVSEVNYGYTF
NA,TRBJ2-7,NA,TRBV30,TGTGCCTGGAGTAGTCAGGCACAATCCGAGCAGTACTTC,CAWSSQAQSEQYF
NA,TRBJ2-3,NA,TRBV7-2,TGTGCCAGCAGCTTAATGCTCGGGACGCAGTATTTT,CASSLMLGTQYF
NA,TRBJ2-7,TRBD1,TRBV6-6,TGTGCCAGCAGTACCAAGGGACAGGTCTACGAGCAGTACTTC,CASSTKGQVYEQYF
NA,TRBJ2-7,TRBD2,TRBV29-1,TGCAGCGTTGGATGGGGGGGAGTGAACTACGAGCAGTACTTC,CSVGWGGVNYEQYF
NA,TRBJ1-3,NA,TRBV4-2,TGTGCCAGCAGCCAAGCCAGAGGGGGAGGGGACACCATATATTTT,CASSQARGGGDTIYF
NA,TRBJ2-3,TRBD2,TRBV11-2,TGTGCCAGCAGCTTAGACCGAAGCGGGGGGGCGACAGATACGCAGTATTTT,CASSLDRSGGATDTQYF
NA,TRBJ1-1,TRBD1,TRBV6-5,TGTGCCAGAGCGGACAGGATGAACACTGAAGCTTTCTTT,CARADRMNTEAFF
once,TRBJ2-3,TRBD2,TRBV2,TGTGCCAGCAGTGAGCTAGCGGGGGGGACTAGCACAGATACGCAGTATTTT,CASSELAGGTSTDTQYF
NA,TRBJ2-7,NA,TRBV6-5,TGTGCCAGCACCCGAGAAGGACGGAGCGGGCAGTACTTC,CASTREGRSGQYF
NA,TRBJ1-2,NA,TRBV12-3/TRBV12-4,TGTGCCAGCAGTTTAGCCGGGGTAGCTGGCTACACCTTC,CASSLAGVAGYTF
NA,TRBJ2-7,NA,TRBV24-1,TGTGCCACCAGTGATGGCCAGGTCCCGGAGCAGTACTTC,CATSDGQVPEQYF